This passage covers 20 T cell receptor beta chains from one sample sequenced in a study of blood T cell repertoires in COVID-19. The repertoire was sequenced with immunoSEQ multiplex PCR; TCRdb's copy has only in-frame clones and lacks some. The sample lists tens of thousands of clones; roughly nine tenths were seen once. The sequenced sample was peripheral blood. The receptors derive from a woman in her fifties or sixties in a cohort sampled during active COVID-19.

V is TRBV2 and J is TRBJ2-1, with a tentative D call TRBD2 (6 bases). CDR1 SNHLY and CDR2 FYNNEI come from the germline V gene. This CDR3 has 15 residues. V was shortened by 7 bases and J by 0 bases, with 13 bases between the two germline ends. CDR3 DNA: TGTGCCAGCACTCGGGACTCGAGCTCCTACAATGAGCAGTTCTTC. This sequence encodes CASTRDSSSYNEQFF. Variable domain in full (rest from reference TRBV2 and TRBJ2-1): EPEVTQTPSHQVTQMGQEVILRCVPISNHLYFYWYRQILGQKVEFLVSFYNNEISEKSEIFDDQFSVERPDGSNFTLKIRSTKLEDSAMYFCASTRDSSSYNEQFFGPGTRLTVL.

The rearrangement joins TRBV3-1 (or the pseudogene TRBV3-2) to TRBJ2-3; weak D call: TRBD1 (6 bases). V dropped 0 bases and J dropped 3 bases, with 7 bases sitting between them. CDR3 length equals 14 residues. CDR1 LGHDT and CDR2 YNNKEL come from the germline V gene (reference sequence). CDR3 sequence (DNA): TGTGCCAGCAGCCAAGACAGGGGTACAGATACGCAGTATTTT. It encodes CASSQDRGTDTQYF.

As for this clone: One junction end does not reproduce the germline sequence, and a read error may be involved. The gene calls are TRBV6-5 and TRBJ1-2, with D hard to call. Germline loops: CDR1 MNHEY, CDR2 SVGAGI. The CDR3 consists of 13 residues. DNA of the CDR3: TGTGCCGGCAGCTATGACCCGAGGGAAGGCTACACCTTC. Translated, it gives CAGSYDPREGYTF.

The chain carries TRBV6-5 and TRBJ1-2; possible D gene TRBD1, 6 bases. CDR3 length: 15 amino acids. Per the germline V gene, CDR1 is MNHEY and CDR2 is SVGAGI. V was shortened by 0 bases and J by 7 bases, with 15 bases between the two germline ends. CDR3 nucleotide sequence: TGTGCCAGCAGTTACTCTATGACGGACAGCTCTGGCTACACCTTC. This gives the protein CASSYSMTDSSGYTF.

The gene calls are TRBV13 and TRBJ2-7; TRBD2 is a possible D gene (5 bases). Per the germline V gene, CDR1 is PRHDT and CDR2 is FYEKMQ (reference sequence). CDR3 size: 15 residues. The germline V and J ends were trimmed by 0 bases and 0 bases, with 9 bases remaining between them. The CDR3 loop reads CASSLGASHSYEQYF. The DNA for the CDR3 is TGTGCCAGCAGCTTAGGGGCTAGCCACTCCTACGAGCAGTACTTC.

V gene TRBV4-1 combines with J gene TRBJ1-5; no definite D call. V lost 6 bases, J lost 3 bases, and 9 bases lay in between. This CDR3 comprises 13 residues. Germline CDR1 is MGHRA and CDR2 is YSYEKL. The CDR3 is CASRSSDNQPQHF. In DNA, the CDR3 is TGCGCCAGCAGGAGCAGCGACAATCAGCCCCAGCATTTT.

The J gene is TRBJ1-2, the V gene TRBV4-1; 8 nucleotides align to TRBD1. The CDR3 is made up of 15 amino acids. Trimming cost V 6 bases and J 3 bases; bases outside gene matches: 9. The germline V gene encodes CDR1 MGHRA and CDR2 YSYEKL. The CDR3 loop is CASRVSGGVDYGYTF. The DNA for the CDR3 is TGCGCCAGCAGGGTTTCAGGGGGCGTAGACTATGGCTACACCTTC.

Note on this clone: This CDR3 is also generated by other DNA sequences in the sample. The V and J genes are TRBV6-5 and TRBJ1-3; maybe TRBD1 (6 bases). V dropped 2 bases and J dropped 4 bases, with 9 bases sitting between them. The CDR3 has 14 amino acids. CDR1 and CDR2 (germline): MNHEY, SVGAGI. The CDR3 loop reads CASSYGGQGNTIYF. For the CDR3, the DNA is TGTGCCAGCAGTTACGGCGGACAGGGAAACACCATATATTTT.

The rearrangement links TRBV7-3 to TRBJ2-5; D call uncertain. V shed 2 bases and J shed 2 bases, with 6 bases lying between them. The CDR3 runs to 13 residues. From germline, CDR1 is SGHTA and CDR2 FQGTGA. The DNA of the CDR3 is TGTGCCAGCAGCTTAGGCAGTCAAGAGACCCAGTACTTC. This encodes CASSLGSQETQYF.

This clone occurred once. Here the CDR3 DNA reads TGTGCCAGCAGCGTAGAGGGAGGGCAGGGGCAAGAGACCCAGTACTTC. Protein sequence: CASSVEGGQGQETQYF. This rearrangement joins TRBV9 to TRBJ2-5; D perhaps matches TRBD2 (7 bases). Trimming cost V 0 bases and J 2 bases, with 14 bases left between them. CDR3 length: 16 residues. Germline CDR1 SGDLS, CDR2 YYNGEE. The full variable domain, in which reference TRBV9 and TRBJ2-5 provide the parts outside the CDR3, is DSGVTQTPKHLITATGQRVTLRCSPRSGDLSVYWYQQSLDQGLQFLIQYYNGEERAKGNILERFSAQQFPDLHSELNLSSLELGDSALYFCASSVEGGQGQETQYFGPGTRLLVL.

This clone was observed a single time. CDR3 region: CASSEGLWGYTF. DNA of the CDR3: TGTGCCAGCAGCGAGGGACTCTGGGGCTACACCTTC. The chain is built from TRBV6-2 or TRBV6-3 and TRBJ1-2, with D perhaps TRBD1 (5 bases). In germline, CDR1 is MNHEY, CDR2 SVGEGT. This CDR3 has 12 residues. The ends were cut back, 6 bases at V and 8 bases at J, with 13 bases in the middle.

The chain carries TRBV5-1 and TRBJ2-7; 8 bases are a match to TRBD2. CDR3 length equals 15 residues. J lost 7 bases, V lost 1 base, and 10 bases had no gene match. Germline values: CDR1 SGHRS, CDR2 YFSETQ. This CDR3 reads CASSLPTGRVREQYF. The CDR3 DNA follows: TGCGCCAGCAGCTTGCCTACCGGGAGGGTTAGGGAGCAGTACTTC.

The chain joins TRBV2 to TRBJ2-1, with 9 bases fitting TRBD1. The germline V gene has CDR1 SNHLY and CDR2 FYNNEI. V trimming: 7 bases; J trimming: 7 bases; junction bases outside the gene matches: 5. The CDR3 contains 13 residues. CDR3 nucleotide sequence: TGTGCCAGCACTCCCGGGACAGGGAATGAGCAGTTCTTC. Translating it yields CASTPGTGNEQFF.

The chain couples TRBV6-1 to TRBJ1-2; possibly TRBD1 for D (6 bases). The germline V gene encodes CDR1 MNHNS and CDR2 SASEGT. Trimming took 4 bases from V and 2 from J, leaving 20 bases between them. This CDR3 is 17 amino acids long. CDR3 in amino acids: CASSVQAGVLTNYGYTF. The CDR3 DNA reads TGTGCCAGCAGTGTACAGGCAGGGGTTCTCACCAACTATGGCTACACCTTC.

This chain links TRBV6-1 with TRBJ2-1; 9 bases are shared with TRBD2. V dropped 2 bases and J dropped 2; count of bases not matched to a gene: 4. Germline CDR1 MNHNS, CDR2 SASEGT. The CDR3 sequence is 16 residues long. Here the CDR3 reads CASSELAGRAYNEQFF. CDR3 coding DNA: TGTGCCAGCAGTGAACTAGCGGGACGGGCCTACAATGAGCAGTTCTTC.

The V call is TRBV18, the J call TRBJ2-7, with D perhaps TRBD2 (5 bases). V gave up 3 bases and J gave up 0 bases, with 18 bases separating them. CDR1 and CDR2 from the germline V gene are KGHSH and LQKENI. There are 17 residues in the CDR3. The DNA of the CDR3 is TGTGCCAGCTCACCTTTCGGGGAAGGACTTACCTCCTACGAGCAGTACTTC. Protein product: CASSPFGEGLTSYEQYF. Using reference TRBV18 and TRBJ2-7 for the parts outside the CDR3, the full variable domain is NAGVMQNPRHLVRRRGQEARLRCSPMKGHSHVYWYRQLPEEGLKFMVYLQKENIIDESGMPKERFSAEFPKEGPSILRIQQVVRGDSAAYFCASSPFGEGLTSYEQYFGPGTRLTVT.

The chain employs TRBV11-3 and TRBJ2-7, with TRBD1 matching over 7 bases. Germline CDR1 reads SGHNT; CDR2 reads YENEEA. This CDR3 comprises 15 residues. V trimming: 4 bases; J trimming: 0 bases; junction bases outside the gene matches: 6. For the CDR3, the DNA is TGTGCCAGCAGCTCACAGGGGCCGGACTCCTACGAGCAGTACTTC. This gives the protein CASSSQGPDSYEQYF. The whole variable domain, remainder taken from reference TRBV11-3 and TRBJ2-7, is EAGVVQSPRYKIIEKKQPVAFWCNPISGHNTLYWYLQNLGQGPELLIRYENEEAVDDSQLPKDRFSAERLKGVDSTLKIQPAELGDSAVYLCASSSQGPDSYEQYFGPGTRLTVT.

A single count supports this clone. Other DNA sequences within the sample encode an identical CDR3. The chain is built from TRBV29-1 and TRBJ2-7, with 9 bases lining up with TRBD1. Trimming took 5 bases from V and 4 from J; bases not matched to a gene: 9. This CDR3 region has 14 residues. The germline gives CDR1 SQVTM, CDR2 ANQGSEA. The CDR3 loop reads CSVSPGQGFYEQYF. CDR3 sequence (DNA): TGCAGCGTTTCCCCGGGACAGGGATTTTACGAGCAGTACTTC.

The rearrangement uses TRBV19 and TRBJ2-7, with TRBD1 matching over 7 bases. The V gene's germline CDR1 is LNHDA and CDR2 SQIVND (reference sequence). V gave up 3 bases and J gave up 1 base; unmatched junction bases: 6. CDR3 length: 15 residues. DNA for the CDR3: TGTGCCAGTAGTATCCAAGGGACAGATTCCTACGAGCAGTACTTC. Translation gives CASSIQGTDSYEQYF.

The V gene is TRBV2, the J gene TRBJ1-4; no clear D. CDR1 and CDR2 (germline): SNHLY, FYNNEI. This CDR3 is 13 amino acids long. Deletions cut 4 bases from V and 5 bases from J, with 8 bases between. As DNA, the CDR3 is TGTGCCAGCAGTGCCAGGTTGAATGAAAAACTGTTTTTT. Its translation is CASSARLNEKLFF.